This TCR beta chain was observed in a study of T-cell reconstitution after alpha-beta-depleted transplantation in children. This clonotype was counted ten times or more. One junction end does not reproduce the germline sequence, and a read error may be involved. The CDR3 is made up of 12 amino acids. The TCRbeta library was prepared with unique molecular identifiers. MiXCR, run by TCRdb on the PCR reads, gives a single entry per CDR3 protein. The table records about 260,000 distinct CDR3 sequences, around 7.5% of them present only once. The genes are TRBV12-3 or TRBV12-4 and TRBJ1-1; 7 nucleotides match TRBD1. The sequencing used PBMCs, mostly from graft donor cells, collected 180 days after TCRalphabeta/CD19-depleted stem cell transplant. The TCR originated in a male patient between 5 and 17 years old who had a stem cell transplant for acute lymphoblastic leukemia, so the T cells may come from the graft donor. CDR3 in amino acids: CASSLGGSEAFF. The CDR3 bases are TGTGCCAGCAGCTTAGGGGGCTCTGAAGCTTTCTTT.